Each of the 11 T cell receptor beta chains below was sequenced from the same sample in a study of shared clonotypes between healthy human individuals. Profiled with immunoSEQ multiplex PCR; TCRdb holds only in-frame clones, not every one. The data contain millions of clones, 95% of them singletons. Sequencing was done on a sample of naive CD4+ T cells sorted from blood. Subset: CD45RA+ positively selected. The receptors here all came from a man between 18 and 29 years old in good health.

This clone appeared a single time. This may be a read error: a much more frequent sequence differs by one nucleotide. This specimen includes other DNA sequences encoding the same CDR3. The V gene is TRBV7-9, the J gene TRBJ2-1, with D perhaps TRBD2 (5 bases). Germline values: CDR1 SEHNR, CDR2 FQNEAQ (reference sequence). The CDR3 loop spans 12 amino acids. The CDR3 DNA is TGTGCCAGCAGCCTAGCCAGTAGTGAGCAGTTCTTC. As protein: CASSLASSEQFF. Looking up the rest from reference TRBV7-9 and TRBJ2-1 gives the full variable domain: DTGVSQNPRHKITKRGQNVTFRCDPISEHNRLYWYRQTLGQGPEFLTYFQNEAQLEKSRLLSDRFSAERPKGSFSTLEIQRTEQGDSAMYLCASSLASSEQFFGPGTRLTVL.

To note about this clone: At one end, the junction sequence differs from germline, possibly due to a read error. The gene calls are TRBV6-5 and TRBJ2-7; 7 nucleotides match TRBD1. Germline assignment: CDR1 MNHEY and CDR2 SVGAGI. The CDR3 has 12 amino acids. CDR3 nucleotides: TGTGCCAGCAGCGAGACAGGGAGCGCCCCTAAGTTC. Translation gives CASSETGSAPKF.

The count of this clone is one. The chain joins TRBV9 to TRBJ2-6, with D maybe TRBD2 (5 bases). The CDR3 covers 17 residues. V lost 3 bases and J 0 bases, leaving 13 bases between the germline ends. Germline V CDR1 and CDR2: SGDLS, YYNGEE. CDR3 protein: CASSDRGRGSGANVLTF. CDR3 nucleotide sequence: TGTGCCAGCAGCGATAGAGGGCGTGGCTCTGGGGCCAACGTCCTGACTTTC.

The chain carries TRBV20-1 and TRBJ1-1; 8 bases fit TRBD1. The germline CDR1 and CDR2 sequences are DFQATT and SNEGSKA (reference sequence). The CDR3 length is 10 residues. V was pared by 5 bases and J by 7 bases, with 0 bases of the junction left unmatched. This CDR3 reads CSAGQGEAFF. The CDR3 DNA reads as TGCAGTGCTGGACAGGGTGAAGCTTTCTTT.

The chain employs TRBV6-5 and TRBJ2-7, with 11 bases fitting TRBD1. The V gene's germline CDR1 is MNHEY and CDR2 SVGAGI. Trimming removed 6 bases from V and 5 bases from J; junction bases left unmatched: 9. The CDR3 is made up of 15 amino acids. DNA of the CDR3: TGTGCCAGCAGCCGTGGGGACAGGGGGAACCACGAGCAGTACTTC. This encodes CASSRGDRGNHEQYF.

V and J are TRBV14 and TRBJ2-3; D gene uncertain. The ends were cut back, 1 base at V and 6 bases at J, with 11 bases in the middle. The CDR3 length is 14 residues. Germline V gives CDR1 SGHDN, CDR2 FVKESK. CDR3 bases: TGTGCCAGCAGCCAAGGGAGTCGGGTTGATACGCAGTATTTT. Protein sequence: CASSQGSRVDTQYF. Supplemented by reference TRBV14 and TRBJ2-3, the full variable domain reads EAGVTQFPSHSVIEKGQTVTLRCDPISGHDNLYWYRRVMGKEIKFLLHFVKESKQDESGMPNNRFLAERTGGTYSTLKVQPAELEDSGVYFCASSQGSRVDTQYFGPGTRLTVL.

V is TRBV28 and J is TRBJ1-2; D is unclear. The germline V and J ends were trimmed by 1 base and 4 bases, with 13 bases remaining between them. From germline, CDR1 is MDHEN and CDR2 SYDVKM. CDR3 length: 15 amino acids. The chain's CDR3 is CASSLSVDPSYGYTF. In nucleotides, the CDR3 is TGTGCCAGCAGTTTATCTGTCGACCCAAGCTATGGCTACACCTTC.

J is TRBJ1-1 and V is TRBV5-1; 9 bases fit TRBD1. The germline V gene encodes CDR1 SGHRS and CDR2 YFSETQ. The CDR3 covers 14 residues. With V trimmed by 4 bases and J by 5 bases, 6 bases remained unmatched. CDR3 nucleotide sequence: TGCGCCAGCAGCGGTCCCGGACAGGGGACTGAAGCTTTCTTT. It codes for CASSGPGQGTEAFF.

This rearrangement joins TRBV15 to TRBJ1-4; TRBD1 matches at 11 bases. Germline CDR1 is LNHNV and CDR2 is YYDKDF (reference sequence). J was trimmed by 7 bases and V by 0 bases; bases with no gene match: 7. There are 17 residues in the CDR3. CDR3 in DNA: TGTGCCACCAGCAGAGATAGGGGACAGGGGGGAAGTGAAAAACTGTTTTTT. Translated: CATSRDRGQGGSEKLFF. Variable domain in full (rest from reference TRBV15 and TRBJ1-4): DAMVIQNPRYQVTQFGKPVTLSCSQTLNHNVMYWYQQKSSQAPKLLFHYYDKDFNNEADTPDNFQSRRPNTSFCFLDIRSPGLGDTAMYLCATSRDRGQGGSEKLFFGSGTQLSVL.

J is TRBJ2-7 and V is TRBV11-2; no firm D call. The V gene's germline CDR1 is SGHAT and CDR2 FQNNGV. V was cut by 2 bases and J by 4 bases, with 9 bases left in between. This CDR3 region has 13 residues. CDR3 bases: TGTGCCAGCAGCTTAACATGGGAATACGAGCAGTACTTC. This translates into CASSLTWEYEQYF.

As to this clone: The germline gene is not matched at one end of the junction; a read error may be the cause. The chain is built from TRBV5-4 and TRBJ1-2, with D perhaps matching TRBD1 (6 bases). CDR1 SGHNT and CDR2 YYREEE come from the germline V gene (reference sequence). This CDR3 is 18 amino acids long. CDR3 coding DNA: TGTGCCAGCAGCTTGGTAACTGGTCGGGGGGGCATGCCCTATGGCTACACTTTC. This sequence encodes CASSLVTGRGGMPYGYTF.